This is a list of T cell receptor beta chains from one sample in a study of blood T cells in healthy people across ages. TCRdb re-analysed the 5' RACE reads in MiXCR, keeping a single row per CDR3 protein. The sample shows 1.5 million to 2 million distinct CDR3 sequences, 34% of them seen only once. Sample: blood. These receptors all come from a woman aged 25 to 39 in good health. CDR3s leave out the opening cysteine and the closing phenylalanine or tryptophan.

cdr3_aa: ASSQSPINYGYT
v_call: TRBV16
cdr3_length: 12
j_call: TRBJ1-2

cdr3_aa: ASSVGSAGGSTDTQY
v_call: TRBV9
cdr3_length: 15
j_call: TRBJ2-3

cdr3_aa: ASSGNRGEAF
v_call: TRBV28
cdr3_length: 10
j_call: TRBJ1-1

cdr3_aa: ATKRGQGNSPLH
v_call: TRBV15
cdr3_length: 12
j_call: TRBJ1-6

cdr3_aa: ASSFPTSGGFTDTQY
v_call: TRBV2
cdr3_length: 15
j_call: TRBJ2-3

cdr3_aa: ASALVAEHNEQF
v_call: TRBV13
cdr3_length: 12
j_call: TRBJ2-1

cdr3_aa: SARRDRVNEQY
v_call: TRBV20-1
cdr3_length: 11
j_call: TRBJ2-7

cdr3_aa: ASGLQFHSYEQY
v_call: TRBV7-4
cdr3_length: 12
j_call: TRBJ2-7

cdr3_aa: AWSTRPGTSGRANEQF
v_call: TRBV30
cdr3_length: 16
j_call: TRBJ2-1

cdr3_aa: ASSQVGRKEKLF
v_call: TRBV27
cdr3_length: 12
j_call: TRBJ1-4

cdr3_aa: SVSLLPAQETQY
v_call: TRBV29-1
cdr3_length: 12
j_call: TRBJ2-5

cdr3_aa: ASSLGQDLYGYT
v_call: TRBV4-1
cdr3_length: 12
j_call: TRBJ1-2

cdr3_aa: ASSDRGQGSPLYGYT
v_call: TRBV25-1
cdr3_length: 15
j_call: TRBJ1-2

cdr3_aa: ASSLRGTGINEQF
v_call: TRBV28
cdr3_length: 13
j_call: TRBJ2-1

cdr3_aa: ASSQEGQHYGYT
v_call: TRBV3-1
cdr3_length: 12
j_call: TRBJ1-2

cdr3_aa: ASSDPFTSGGLRQF
v_call: TRBV6-1
cdr3_length: 14
j_call: TRBJ2-1

cdr3_aa: ASSMRSGYEQY
v_call: TRBV19
cdr3_length: 11
j_call: TRBJ2-7

cdr3_aa: ASSYPDRGSEQY
v_call: TRBV3-1
cdr3_length: 12
j_call: TRBJ2-7

cdr3_aa: ASRSRLRSHTDTQY
v_call: TRBV27
cdr3_length: 14
j_call: TRBJ2-3

cdr3_aa: ASRRDLAEDTQY
v_call: TRBV2
cdr3_length: 12
j_call: TRBJ2-3

cdr3_aa: ASSSSSGANQY
v_call: TRBV5-5
cdr3_length: 11
j_call: TRBJ2-5

cdr3_aa: ASSLGAGLRETQY
v_call: TRBV7-9
cdr3_length: 13
j_call: TRBJ2-5